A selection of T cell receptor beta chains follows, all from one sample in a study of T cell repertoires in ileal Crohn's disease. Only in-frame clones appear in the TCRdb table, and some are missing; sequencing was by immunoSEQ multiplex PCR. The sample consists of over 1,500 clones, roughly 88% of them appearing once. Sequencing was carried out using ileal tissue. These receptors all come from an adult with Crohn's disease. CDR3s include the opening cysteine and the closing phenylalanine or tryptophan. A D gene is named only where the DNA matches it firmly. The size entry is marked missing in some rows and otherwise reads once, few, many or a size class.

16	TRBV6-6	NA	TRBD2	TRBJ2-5	CASSPGTSGGQETQYF	TGTGCCAGCAGTCCCGGGACTAGCGGGGGACAAGAGACCCAGTACTTC
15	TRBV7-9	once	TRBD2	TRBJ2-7	CASSFVRGGPNEQYF	TGTGCCAGCAGCTTTGTGCGGGGGGGCCCCAACGAGCAGTACTTC
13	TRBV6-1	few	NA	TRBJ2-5	CASSEVFLETQYF	TGTGCCAGCAGTGAAGTTTTTTTGGAGACCCAGTACTTC
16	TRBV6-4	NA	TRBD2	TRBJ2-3	CASSDSTSGGADTQYF	TGTGCCAGCAGTGACTCGACTAGCGGGGGGGCAGATACGCAGTATTTT
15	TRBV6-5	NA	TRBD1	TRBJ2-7	CASSYHPGTGYEQYF	TGTGCCAGCAGTTACCATCCCGGGACAGGGTACGAGCAGTACTTC
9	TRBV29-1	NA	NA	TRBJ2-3	CSVGDTQYF	TGCAGCGTTGGGGATACGCAGTATTTT
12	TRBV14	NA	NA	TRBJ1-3	CASSPSSHTIYF	TGTGCCAGCAGCCCAAGTAGTCACACCATATATTTT
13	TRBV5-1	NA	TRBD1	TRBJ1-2	CASSVGQGRGYTF	TGCGCCAGCAGCGTCGGACAGGGTCGAGGCTACACCTTC
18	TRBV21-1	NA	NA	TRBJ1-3	CASNTIGDRGSSGNTIYF	TGTGCCAGCAACACGATCGGGGACAGAGGTAGCTCGGGAAACACCATATATTTT
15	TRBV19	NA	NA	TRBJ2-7	CASTLRAGETYEQYF	TGTGCCAGTACCCTCAGGGCAGGGGAGACCTACGAGCAGTACTTC
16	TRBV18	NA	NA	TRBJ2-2	CASSQTTGQNTGELFF	TGTGCCAGCTCGCAAACTACAGGGCAAAACACCGGGGAGCTGTTTTTT
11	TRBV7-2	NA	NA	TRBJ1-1	CASRGEIEAFF	TGTGCCAGCAGGGGGGAAATTGAAGCTTTCTTT
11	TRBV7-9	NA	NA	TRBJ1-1	CASSLYAEAFF	TGTGCCAGCAGCTTGTACGCTGAAGCTTTCTTT
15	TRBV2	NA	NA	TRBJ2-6	CASKPGHSGANVLTF	TGTGCCAGCAAGCCAGGACACTCTGGGGCCAACGTCCTGACTTTC
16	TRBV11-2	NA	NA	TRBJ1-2	CASSLVGRGQSYGYTF	TGTGCCAGCAGCTTAGTAGGCCGGGGCCAGAGCTATGGCTACACCTTC
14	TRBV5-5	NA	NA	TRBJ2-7	CASSLAGKRYEQYF	TGTGCCAGCAGCTTGGCCGGCAAGCGCTACGAGCAGTACTTC
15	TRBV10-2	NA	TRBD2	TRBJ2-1	CASSKTSGVYNEQFF	TGCGCCAGCAGCAAGACTAGCGGGGTCTACAATGAGCAGTTCTTC
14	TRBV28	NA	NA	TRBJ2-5	CASSPVGSQETQYF	TGTGCCAGCAGCCCCGTCGGATCACAAGAGACCCAGTACTTC
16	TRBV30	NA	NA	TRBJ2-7	CAWSSFGGGRSYEQYF	TGTGCCTGGAGTTCCTTTGGGGGGGGGCGCTCCTACGAGCAGTACTTC
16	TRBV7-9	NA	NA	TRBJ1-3	CASSLAGSRMRNTIYF	TGTGCCAGCAGCTTAGCGGGGAGTCGGATGAGAAACACCATATATTTT
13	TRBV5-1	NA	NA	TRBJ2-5	CASSAGQQETQYF	TGCGCCAGCAGCGCGGGACAGCAAGAGACCCAGTACTTC
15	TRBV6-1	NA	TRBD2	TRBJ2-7	CASSDQAGSSYEQYF	TGTGCCAGCAGTGATCAAGCGGGGAGTTCCTACGAGCAGTACTTC
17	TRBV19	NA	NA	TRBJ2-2	CASSIVRQIQNTGELFF	TGTGCCAGTAGTATAGTTAGGCAGATACAGAACACCGGGGAGCTGTTTTTT
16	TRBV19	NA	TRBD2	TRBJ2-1	CASSPRTSGNNNEQFF	TGTGCCAGTAGCCCCAGGACTAGCGGGAATAACAATGAGCAGTTCTTC
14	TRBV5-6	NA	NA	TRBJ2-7	CASSLLIDRYEQYF	TGTGCCAGCAGCTTATTAATCGACAGGTACGAGCAGTACTTC
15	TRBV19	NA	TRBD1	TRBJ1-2	CASSIFGQGGYGYTF	TGTGCCAGTAGTATATTTGGACAGGGTGGCTATGGCTACACCTTC
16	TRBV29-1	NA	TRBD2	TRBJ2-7	CSVGDGGLAGAYEQYF	TGCAGCGTTGGGGACGGCGGGCTAGCGGGAGCCTACGAGCAGTACTTC